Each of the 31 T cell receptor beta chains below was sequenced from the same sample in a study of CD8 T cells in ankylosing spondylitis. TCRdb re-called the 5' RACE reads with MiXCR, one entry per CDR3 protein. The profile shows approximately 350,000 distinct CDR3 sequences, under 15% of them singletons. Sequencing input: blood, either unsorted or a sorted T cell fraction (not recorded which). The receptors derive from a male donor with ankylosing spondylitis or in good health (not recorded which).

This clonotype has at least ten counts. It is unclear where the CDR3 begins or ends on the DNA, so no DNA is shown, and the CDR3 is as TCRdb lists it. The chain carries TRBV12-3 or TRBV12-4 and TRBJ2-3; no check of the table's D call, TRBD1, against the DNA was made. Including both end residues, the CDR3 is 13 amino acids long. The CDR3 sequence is CASSSSGSGTQYF.

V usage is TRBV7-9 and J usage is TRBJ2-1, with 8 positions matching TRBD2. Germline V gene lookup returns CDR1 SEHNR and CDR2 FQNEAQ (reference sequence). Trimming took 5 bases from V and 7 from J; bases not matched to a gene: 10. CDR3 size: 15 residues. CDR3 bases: TGTGCCAGCAGCCTCAGCGCCGGGGGGGAGAATGAGCAGTTCTTC. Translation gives CASSLSAGGENEQFF.

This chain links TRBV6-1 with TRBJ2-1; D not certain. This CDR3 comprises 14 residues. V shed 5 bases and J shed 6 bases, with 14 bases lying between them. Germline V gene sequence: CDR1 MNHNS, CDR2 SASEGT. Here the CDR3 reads CASSPAGGSNEQFF. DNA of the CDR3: TGTGCCAGCAGTCCGGCCGGCGGTAGCAATGAGCAGTTCTTC.

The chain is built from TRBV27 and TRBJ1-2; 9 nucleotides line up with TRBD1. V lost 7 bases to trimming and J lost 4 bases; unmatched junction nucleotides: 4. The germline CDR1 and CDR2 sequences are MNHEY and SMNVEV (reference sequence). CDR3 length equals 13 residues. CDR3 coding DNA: TGTGCCAGCACTTCGGGACAGGGCTATGGCTACACCTTC. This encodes CASTSGQGYGYTF.

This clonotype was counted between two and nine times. The CDR3 here is CASSWGQPNEKLFF. The CDR3 DNA sequence: TGTGCCAGCAGTTGGGGACAGCCGAATGAAAAACTGTTTTTT. The V and J genes are TRBV28 and TRBJ1-4; 7 positions agree with TRBD1. Per the germline V gene, CDR1 is MDHEN and CDR2 is SYDVKM. The length of the CDR3 is 14 residues. After removal of 4 bases from V and 5 bases from J, the junction contained 4 bases not matched to a gene.

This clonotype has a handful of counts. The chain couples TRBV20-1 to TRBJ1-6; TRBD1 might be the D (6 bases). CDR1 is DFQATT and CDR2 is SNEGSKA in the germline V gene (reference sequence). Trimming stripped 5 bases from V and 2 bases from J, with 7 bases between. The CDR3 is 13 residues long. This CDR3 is CSARTAYNSPLHF. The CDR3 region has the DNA TGCAGTGCTCGGACAGCCTATAATTCACCCCTCCACTTT.

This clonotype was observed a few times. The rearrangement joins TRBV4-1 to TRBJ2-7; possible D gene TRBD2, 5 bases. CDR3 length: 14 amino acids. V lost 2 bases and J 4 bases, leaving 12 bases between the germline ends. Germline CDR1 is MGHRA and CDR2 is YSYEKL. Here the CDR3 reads CASSQSRDTYEQYF. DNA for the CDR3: TGCGCCAGCAGCCAATCTCGGGATACTTACGAGCAGTACTTC.

CDR3 amino acids: CASSLNDGPSYEQYF. The CDR3 DNA reads as TGTGCCAGCAGTCTCAATGACGGCCCCTCCTACGAGCAGTACTTC. The chain carries TRBV28 and TRBJ2-7; D is undetermined. The CDR3 sequence is 15 residues long. Trimming took off 5 bases at V and 0 bases at J, with 14 bases between the two ends. Germline V CDR1 and CDR2: MDHEN, SYDVKM.

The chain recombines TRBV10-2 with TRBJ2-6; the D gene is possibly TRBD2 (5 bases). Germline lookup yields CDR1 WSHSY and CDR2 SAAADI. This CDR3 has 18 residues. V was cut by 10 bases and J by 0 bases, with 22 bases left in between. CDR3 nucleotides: TGCGCCACCAGGAGTGAGGAGGCGGAGCGCTCTGGGGCCAACGTCCTGACTTTC. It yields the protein CATRSEEAERSGANVLTF.

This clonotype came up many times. This CDR3 is CASSLSEGSYEQYF. The CDR3 region has the DNA TGCGCCAGCAGCTTATCCGAAGGGTCCTACGAGCAGTACTTC. The chain links TRBV5-1 to TRBJ2-7, with unresolved D. V shed 2 bases and J shed 1 base, with 10 bases lying between them. Germline V CDR1 and CDR2: SGHRS, YFSETQ. There are 14 residues in the CDR3.

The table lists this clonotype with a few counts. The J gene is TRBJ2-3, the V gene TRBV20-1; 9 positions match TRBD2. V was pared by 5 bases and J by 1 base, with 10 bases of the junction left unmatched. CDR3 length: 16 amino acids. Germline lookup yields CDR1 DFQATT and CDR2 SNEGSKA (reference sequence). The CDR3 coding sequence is TGCAGTGCTGTAAGCGGGGGGTCCCACGGCACAGATACGCAGTATTTT. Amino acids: CSAVSGGSHGTDTQYF.

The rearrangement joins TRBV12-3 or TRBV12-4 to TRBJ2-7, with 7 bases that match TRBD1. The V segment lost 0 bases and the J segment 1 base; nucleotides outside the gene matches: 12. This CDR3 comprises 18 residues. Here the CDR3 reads CASSLARRGAGGSYEQYF. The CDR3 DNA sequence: TGTGCCAGCAGTTTAGCTAGGCGAGGGGCAGGGGGATCCTACGAGCAGTACTTC.

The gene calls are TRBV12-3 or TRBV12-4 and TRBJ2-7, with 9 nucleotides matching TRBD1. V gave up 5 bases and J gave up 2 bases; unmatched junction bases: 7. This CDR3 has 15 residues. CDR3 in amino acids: CASSVQGAGTYEQYF. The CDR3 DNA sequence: TGTGCCAGCAGTGTACAGGGGGCCGGCACCTACGAGCAGTACTTC.

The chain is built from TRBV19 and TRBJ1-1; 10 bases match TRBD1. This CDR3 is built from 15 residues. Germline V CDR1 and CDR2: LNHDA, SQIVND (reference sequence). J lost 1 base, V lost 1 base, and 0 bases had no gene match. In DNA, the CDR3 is TGTGCCAGTAGTATAGGGACAGGGGGGAACACTGAAGCTTTCTTT. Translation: CASSIGTGGNTEAFF.

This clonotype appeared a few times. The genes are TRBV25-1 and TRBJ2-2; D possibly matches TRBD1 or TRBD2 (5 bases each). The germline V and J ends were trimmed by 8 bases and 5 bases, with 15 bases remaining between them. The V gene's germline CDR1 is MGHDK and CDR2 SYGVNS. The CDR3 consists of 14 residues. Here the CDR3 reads CASLQREGTGELFF. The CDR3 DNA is TGTGCCAGCCTCCAACGAGAGGGGACCGGGGAGCTGTTTTTT. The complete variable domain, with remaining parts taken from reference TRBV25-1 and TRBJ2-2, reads EADIYQTPRYLVIGTGKKITLECSQTMGHDKMYWYQQDPGMELHLIHYSYGVNSTEKGDLSSESTVSRIRTEHFPLTLESARPSHTSQYLCASLQREGTGELFFGEGSRLTVL.

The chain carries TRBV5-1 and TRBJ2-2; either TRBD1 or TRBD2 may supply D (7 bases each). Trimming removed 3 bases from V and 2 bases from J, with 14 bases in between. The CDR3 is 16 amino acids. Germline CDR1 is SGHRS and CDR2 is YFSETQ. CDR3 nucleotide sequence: TGCGCCAGCAGCTGGGGAGGGGGCGCCAACACCGGGGAGCTGTTTTTT. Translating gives CASSWGGGANTGELFF.

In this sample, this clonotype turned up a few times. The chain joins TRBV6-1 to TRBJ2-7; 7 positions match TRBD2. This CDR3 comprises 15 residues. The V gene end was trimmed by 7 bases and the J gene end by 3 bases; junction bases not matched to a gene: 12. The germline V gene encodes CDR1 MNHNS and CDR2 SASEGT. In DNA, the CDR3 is TGTGCCAGCAACCTTTCAGGGAGGGAGAACTACGAGCAGTACTTC. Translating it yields CASNLSGRENYEQYF.

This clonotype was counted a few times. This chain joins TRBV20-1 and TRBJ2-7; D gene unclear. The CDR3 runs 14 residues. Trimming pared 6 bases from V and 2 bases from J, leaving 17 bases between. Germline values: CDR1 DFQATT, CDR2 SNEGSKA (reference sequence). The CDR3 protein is CSAPGGVRTYEQYF. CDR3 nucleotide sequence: TGCAGTGCCCCAGGTGGGGTTAGGACCTACGAGCAGTACTTC.

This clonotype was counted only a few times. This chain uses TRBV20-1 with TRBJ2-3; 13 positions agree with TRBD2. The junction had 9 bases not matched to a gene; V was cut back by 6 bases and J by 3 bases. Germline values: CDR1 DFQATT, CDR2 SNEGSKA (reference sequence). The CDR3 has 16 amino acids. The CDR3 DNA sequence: TGCAGTGCCACTAGCGGGAGGGCCATATGGACAGATACGCAGTATTTT. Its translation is CSATSGRAIWTDTQYF.

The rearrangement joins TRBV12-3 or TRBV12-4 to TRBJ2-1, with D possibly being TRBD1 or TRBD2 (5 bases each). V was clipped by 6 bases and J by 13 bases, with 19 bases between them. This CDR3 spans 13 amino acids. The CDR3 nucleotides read TGTGCCAGCAGCTCTTCCGGGACGGCCAACCAGTTCTTC. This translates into CASSSSGTANQFF.

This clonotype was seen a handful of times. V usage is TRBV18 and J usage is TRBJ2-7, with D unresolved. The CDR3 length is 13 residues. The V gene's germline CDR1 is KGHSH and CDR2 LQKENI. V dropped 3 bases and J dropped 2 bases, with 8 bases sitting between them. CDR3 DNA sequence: TGTGCCAGCTCACCTGGAGTACCCTACGAGCAGTACTTC. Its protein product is CASSPGVPYEQYF.

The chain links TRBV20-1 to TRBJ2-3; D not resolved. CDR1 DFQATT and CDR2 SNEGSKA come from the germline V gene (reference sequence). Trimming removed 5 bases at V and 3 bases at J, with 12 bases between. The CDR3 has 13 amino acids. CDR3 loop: CSAPELSTDTQYF. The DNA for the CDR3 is TGCAGTGCTCCCGAACTTTCAACAGATACGCAGTATTTT.

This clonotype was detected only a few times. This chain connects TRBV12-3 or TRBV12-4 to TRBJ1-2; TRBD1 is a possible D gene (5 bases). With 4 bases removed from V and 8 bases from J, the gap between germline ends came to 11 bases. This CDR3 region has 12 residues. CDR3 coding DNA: TGTGCCAGCAGTTGGGGCAGGAACGGCTACACCTTC. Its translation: CASSWGRNGYTF.

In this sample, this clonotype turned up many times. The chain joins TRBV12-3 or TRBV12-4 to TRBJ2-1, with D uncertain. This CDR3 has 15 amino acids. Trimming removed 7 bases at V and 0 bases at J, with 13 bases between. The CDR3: CASTLGQSSYNEQFF. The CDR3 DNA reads TGTGCCAGCACCCTAGGGCAGAGCTCCTACAATGAGCAGTTCTTC.

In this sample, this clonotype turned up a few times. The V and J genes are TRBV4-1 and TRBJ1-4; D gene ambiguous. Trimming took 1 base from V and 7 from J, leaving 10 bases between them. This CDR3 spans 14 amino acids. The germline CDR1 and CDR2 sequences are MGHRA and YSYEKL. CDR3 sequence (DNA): TGCGCCAGCAGCCAAGGGCCGGGAGGTGAAAAACTGTTTTTT. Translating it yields CASSQGPGGEKLFF.

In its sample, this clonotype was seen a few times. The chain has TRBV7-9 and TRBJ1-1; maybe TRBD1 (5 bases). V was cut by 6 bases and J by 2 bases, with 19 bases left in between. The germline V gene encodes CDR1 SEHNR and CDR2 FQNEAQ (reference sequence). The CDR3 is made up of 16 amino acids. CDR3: CASRLFPGTVNTEAFF. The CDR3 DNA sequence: TGTGCCAGCAGATTGTTCCCCGGGACGGTTAACACTGAAGCTTTCTTT. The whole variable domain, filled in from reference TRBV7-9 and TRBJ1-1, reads DTGVSQNPRHKITKRGQNVTFRCDPISEHNRLYWYRQTLGQGPEFLTYFQNEAQLEKSRLLSDRFSAERPKGSFSTLEIQRTEQGDSAMYLCASRLFPGTVNTEAFFGQGTRLTVV.

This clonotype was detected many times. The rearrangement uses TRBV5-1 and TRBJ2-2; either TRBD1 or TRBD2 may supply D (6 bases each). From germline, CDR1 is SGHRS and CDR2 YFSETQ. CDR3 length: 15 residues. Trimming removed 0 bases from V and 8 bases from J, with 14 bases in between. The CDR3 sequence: CASSLAGGQGGELFF. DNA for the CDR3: TGCGCCAGCAGCTTGGCCGGGGGACAAGGAGGGGAGCTGTTTTTT.

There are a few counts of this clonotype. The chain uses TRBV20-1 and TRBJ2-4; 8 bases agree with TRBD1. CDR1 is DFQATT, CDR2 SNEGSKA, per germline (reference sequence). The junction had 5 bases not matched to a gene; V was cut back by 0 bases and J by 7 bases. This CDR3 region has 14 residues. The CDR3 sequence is CSARDKGQANIQYF. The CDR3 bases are TGCAGTGCTAGAGATAAGGGACAGGCTAACATTCAGTACTTC.

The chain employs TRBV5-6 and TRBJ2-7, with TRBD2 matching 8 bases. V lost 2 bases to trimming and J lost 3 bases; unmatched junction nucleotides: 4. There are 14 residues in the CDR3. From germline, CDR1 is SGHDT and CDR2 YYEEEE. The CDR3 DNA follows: TGTGCCAGCAGCTTTGCGGGAGGTGGCTACGAGCAGTACTTC. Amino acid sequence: CASSFAGGGYEQYF.

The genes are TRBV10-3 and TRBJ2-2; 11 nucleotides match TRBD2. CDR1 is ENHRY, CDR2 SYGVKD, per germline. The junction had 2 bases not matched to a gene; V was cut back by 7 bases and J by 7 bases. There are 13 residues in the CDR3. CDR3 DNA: TGTGCCATCACCGGGACTAGCGGCGGGGAGCTGTTTTTT. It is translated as CAITGTSGGELFF.

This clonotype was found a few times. The CDR3 protein is CASSLRGPPSYNEQFF. CDR3 sequence (DNA): TGTGCCAGCAGTTTAAGAGGCCCCCCCAGCTACAATGAGCAGTTCTTC. The chain couples TRBV12-3 or TRBV12-4 to TRBJ2-1; D unclear. The CDR3 has 16 amino acids. Trimming pared 2 bases from V and 3 bases from J, leaving 14 bases between.